A selection of T cell receptor beta chains follows, all from one sample in a study of blood T cell repertoires in COVID-19. Measured with immunoSEQ multiplex PCR; TCRdb has only the in-frame clones, and not every one. The sample records 200,000 to 300,000 clones, around nine tenths being singletons. Sequences were obtained from peripheral blood. The receptor source for this set is a woman aged 55-75 years with COVID-19, enrolled during active disease. CDR3s include the opening cysteine and the closing phenylalanine or tryptophan.

>TRBJ1-5|TRBV7-2
CASSPVGVMNQPQHF
>TRBJ2-7|TRBV27
CASRTSGSSEQYF
>TRBJ1-2|TRBV29-1
CSALTGDGYGYTF
>TRBJ1-4|TRBV6-5
CASSYDTSTNEKLFF
>TRBJ2-1|TRBV5-1
CASSPIAERYNEQFF
>TRBJ1-2|TRBV19
CASSIVAGKNYGYTF
>TRBJ1-2|TRBV29-1
CSAWSGLNYGYTF
>TRBJ1-6|TRBV5-1
CASSLAGGHNSPLHF
>TRBJ1-1|TRBV5-1
CASSLARNTEAFF
>TRBJ2-1|TRBV30
CAWSAQGNEQFF
>TRBJ2-5|TRBV7-2
CASSFLQGETQYF
>TRBJ1-1|TRBV6-5
CASRDRGLNTEAFF
>TRBJ1-5|TRBV19
CASREQGEQPQHF
>TRBJ2-7|TRBV30
CAWRQGGRRLEQYF
>TRBJ2-7|TRBV19
CASSIDSAGAYEQYF
>TRBJ1-6|TRBV25-1
CASSDRASYNSPLHF
>TRBJ1-3|TRBV7-2
CASSLQGQGGLSSGNTIYF
>TRBJ2-5|TRBV3-1/TRBV3-2
CASSQRMTSGSGETQYF
>TRBJ1-6|TRBV5-4
CASSLLERDSPLHF
>TRBJ2-5|TRBV4-1
CASSQPGTGGFETQYF
>TRBJ1-5|TRBV21-1
CASSKGTGNQPQHF
>TRBJ1-1|TRBV7-2
CASSLVGGNTEAFF
>TRBJ2-1|TRBV3-1/TRBV3-2
CASSQEVVALSSYNEQFF
>TRBJ2-3|TRBV7-9
CASSLGLAGGTDTQYF
>TRBJ2-2|TRBV5-1
CASSLGLAGATGELFF
>TRBJ2-2|TRBV6-6
CASSRDRVGGELFF
>TRBJ1-2|TRBV6-5
CASSKIGTAAYGYTF
>TRBJ2-2|TRBV18
CASSPKTGTGTGELFF
>TRBJ2-3|TRBV29-1
CSVETQGISTDTQYF
>TRBJ1-2|TRBV29-1
CSVDPRDTSYGYTF
>TRBJ2-1|TRBV5-8
CASSSRRRGQKNEQFF
>TRBJ2-1|TRBV9
CASSVGSARLAGEQFF
>TRBJ1-2|TRBV7-9
CASSYLGTGGASGYTF
>TRBJ1-1|TRBV7-3
CASSLQARSTEAFF
>TRBJ2-2|TRBV7-2
CASSPRLASTGELFF
>TRBJ2-2|TRBV7-3
CASSLTQGTGELFF
>TRBJ2-3|TRBV20-1
CSARDSSTQYF
>TRBJ1-1|TRBV19
CASITGTVGSSEAFF
>TRBJ2-1|TRBV6-2/TRBV6-3
CASSYPNEQFF
>TRBJ2-3|TRBV6-2/TRBV6-3
CASSYEGTSTDTQYF
>TRBJ1-2|TRBV20-1
CSASSGARHYGYTF
>TRBJ1-1|TRBV9
CASSTGQGNTEAFF
>TRBJ1-2|TRBV24-1
CATSGTGQGAGYTF
>TRBJ2-7|TRBV5-4
CASSLRTARLSEQYF
>TRBJ2-1|TRBV7-9
CASSSARRLAGPLNNEQFF
>TRBJ1-4|TRBV30
CAWRAMGRGEKLFF
>TRBJ2-5|TRBV30
CAWSVRGGRPQYF
>TRBJ1-5|TRBV18
CASSPNRQYQPQHF
>TRBJ1-2|TRBV5-1
CASSPEGGLNYGYTF
>TRBJ2-1|TRBV6-5
CASSYSSSGGWNEQFF
>TRBJ2-5|TRBV28
CASSTTSVSQQKTQYF
>TRBJ2-3|TRBV3-1/TRBV3-2
CASSPLWATDTQYF
>TRBJ1-2|TRBV9
CASSGTGGGYGYTF
>TRBJ1-5|TRBV30
CAWSVRRGQPQHF